These T cell receptor beta chains were read from a single sample in a study of blood T cell repertoires in COVID-19. Sequencing used immunoSEQ multiplex PCR; TCRdb keeps in-frame clones, though not all of them. In the table there are just over 95,000 clones, about nine tenths of which are singletons. Sequenced: peripheral blood. The origin of the receptors is a man aged 55 to 70 with acute or convalescent COVID-19. The CDR3 runs from the conserved cysteine through the conserved F or W. The D gene is left open where the match is weak. Clone sizes are given selectively: once, few, many, or a class where the clone is expanded.

cdr3_nt cdr3_aa j_call clone_size d_call v_call
TGTGCCAGCAGCCTCCTTGAGACAGTGAATTCACCCCTCCACTTT CASSLLETVNSPLHF TRBJ1-6 . . TRBV28
TGTGCCAGCAGTCGACGCAATTCAGGGTCCGCTTTCTTT CASSRRNSGSAFF TRBJ1-1 . . TRBV27
TGTGCCAGCAGCTCCGAGGCGACGATGAGGCAGTTCTTC CASSSEATMRQFF TRBJ2-1 once . TRBV11-2
TGTGCCAGTAGTTTTCGGACAGGGAACTCAGGAAACACCATATATTTT CASSFRTGNSGNTIYF TRBJ1-3 once TRBD1 TRBV19
TGTGCCAGCAGCCAAGGCCGGACAGAACGTTCCCTAAATTCACCCCTCCACTTT CASSQGRTERSLNSPLHF TRBJ1-6 . . TRBV4-2
TGTGCCAGCAGCTTAGAGGGACAGAACTACTATGGCTACACCTTC CASSLEGQNYYGYTF TRBJ1-2 . TRBD1 TRBV7-2
TGTGCCAGCTCCGACAGGGTAGACTCACCCCTCCACTTT CASSDRVDSPLHF TRBJ1-6 once TRBD1 TRBV12-3/TRBV12-4
TGTGCCAGTATTCCTCGACAGGGGGGATGGAACACTGAAGCTTTCTTT CASIPRQGGWNTEAFF TRBJ1-1 . TRBD1 TRBV19
TGCGCCAGCAGCTCATCAGGGGGCGAGGTGAACACTGAAGCTTTCTTT CASSSSGGEVNTEAFF TRBJ1-1 . TRBD1 TRBV5-1
TGTGCCAGCAGCTTTACAGGGTCTCGACAGCCCCAGCATTTT CASSFTGSRQPQHF TRBJ1-5 . . TRBV5-5
TGTGCCAGCAGCCTGGCGGACATTCAGTACTTC CASSLADIQYF TRBJ2-4 once . TRBV3-1/TRBV3-2
TGTGCCAGCATTAGAGCGACAGGGACGAACACCGGGGAGCTGTTTTTT CASIRATGTNTGELFF TRBJ2-2 . TRBD1 TRBV6-4
TGCGCCAGCAGCTCCTCTGCCGGAGAGACCCAGTACTTC CASSSSAGETQYF TRBJ2-5 . . TRBV5-1
TGTGCCAGCAGTGACGCAGGGGGCAGGCCTGGGGGCACTGAAGCTTTCTTT CASSDAGGRPGGTEAFF TRBJ1-1 . TRBD1 TRBV25-1
TGTGCCATAGCAGGGGGCGCCGACACTGAAGCTTTCTTT CAIAGGADTEAFF TRBJ1-1 . TRBD1 TRBV5-3
TGTGCCAGCAGCTCCCGGGACAGCTCTCTTTCTTTC CASSSRDSSLSF TRBJ1-2 . TRBD1 TRBV11-3
TGTGCCAGCAGTCAGGGGTTCAGAAATCAGCCCCAGCATTTT CASSQGFRNQPQHF TRBJ1-5 few . TRBV6-6
TGCAGCGTTAAAGGACAGGGAGGAACTGAAGCTTTCTTT CSVKGQGGTEAFF TRBJ1-1 . TRBD1 TRBV29-1
TGTGCCTGGAGTCGGGGACAGGTCTATGGCTACACCTTC CAWSRGQVYGYTF TRBJ1-2 . TRBD1 TRBV30
TGTGCCATCAGTGATAGGCTAGCGGGAGTCTCCTACAATGAGCAGTTCTTC CAISDRLAGVSYNEQFF TRBJ2-1 . TRBD2 TRBV10-3
TGTGCCAGCAACCCGAGTACTGGAAACACCATATATTTT CASNPSTGNTIYF TRBJ1-3 once . TRBV6-5
TGTGCCAGCAGTTACTCGAACAGGGCCCTCTATGGCTACACCTTC CASSYSNRALYGYTF TRBJ1-2 . . TRBV6-5
TGTGCCAGCAGACCAACAGGGGGCTTATTTGAAGCTTTCTTT CASRPTGGLFEAFF TRBJ1-1 . TRBD1 TRBV28
TGCAGCGTTGATAAGGGGAAGGGGACAGGGAGAAACACCGGGGAGCTGTTTTTT CSVDKGKGTGRNTGELFF TRBJ2-2 . TRBD1 TRBV29-1
TGTGCCAGCAGCTCCGGGACAGAGATTTCGGGCTACACCTTC CASSSGTEISGYTF TRBJ1-2 . TRBD1 TRBV5-4
TGTGCCATCAGTGAGTCCTCCCGGGGTATCCACTTT CAISESSRGIHF TRBJ1-6 . . TRBV10-3
TGTGCCAGCACCCAAAGGACAGACACTGAAGCTTTCTTT CASTQRTDTEAFF TRBJ1-1 . . TRBV28
TGCAGCGTTGAGGGACATTCTGGAGGCTACACCTTC CSVEGHSGGYTF TRBJ1-2 . . TRBV29-1
TGTGCCAGCAGTGAAGTAGACAGGGGGACTGAAGCTTTCTTT CASSEVDRGTEAFF TRBJ1-1 . TRBD1 TRBV6-1
TGTGCCAGCAGCAGAACGAGACAGGGGGTAGAGACCCAGTACTTC CASSRTRQGVETQYF TRBJ2-5 . TRBD1 TRBV6-5
TGTGCCTGCGGATTCCCCGGGACAGTTAGCAATCAGCCCCAGCATTTT CACGFPGTVSNQPQHF TRBJ1-5 . TRBD1 TRBV30
TGTGCCAGCAGTCCGGGGACAGACGAGCAGTACTTC CASSPGTDEQYF TRBJ2-7 once TRBD1 TRBV27
TGTGCCTGGAGTCTGTGGAGAGGGACGAACACCGGGGAGCTGTTTTTT CAWSLWRGTNTGELFF TRBJ2-2 . . TRBV30
TGCGCCAGCAGCTTGTTGCCCGGACAGGTGAACACTGAAGCTTTCTTT CASSLLPGQVNTEAFF TRBJ1-1 . TRBD1 TRBV5-1
TGTGCCAGTACCCGGACACGATCGAACTATGGCTACACCTTC CASTRTRSNYGYTF TRBJ1-2 . . TRBV19
TGTGCCAGCACCCCCCGGGCGGGGACAGGGGGTTTCTTT CASTPRAGTGGFF TRBJ1-1 . TRBD1 TRBV6-5
TGTGCCAGCAGTGATCTACAGGGTTATGGGCAGCCCCAGCATTTT CASSDLQGYGQPQHF TRBJ1-5 . . TRBV2
TGTGCCACCAGTGATTTGCGAGCCGAAGGACAGGGGATTTCCTATAATTCACCCCTCCACTTT CATSDLRAEGQGISYNSPLHF TRBJ1-6 . TRBD1 TRBV24-1
TGTGCCAGTAGTTCCCAGGGGATAGAACAGCCCCAGCATTTT CASSSQGIEQPQHF TRBJ1-5 . . TRBV19
TGTGCCAGCAGTGAAGCGCTGGGATGGGGCAGGGCCTATGGCTACACCTTC CASSEALGWGRAYGYTF TRBJ1-2 . . TRBV6-1
TGTGCCAGCAGTCGACAGGGGAACGAGAATTCACCCCTCCACTTT CASSRQGNENSPLHF TRBJ1-6 . TRBD1 TRBV2
TGTGCCAGCATTCCGAGGCCGACCACAGATACGCAGTATTTT CASIPRPTTDTQYF TRBJ2-3 . . TRBV2
TGTGCCAGCAGCCCGTCGGTCGGGATGGGCAATCAGCCCCAGCATTTT CASSPSVGMGNQPQHF TRBJ1-5 few . TRBV6-6
TGTGCCATCAGTGAGTCAGGGACAGGGTTTCGCGAGCAGTTCTTC CAISESGTGFREQFF TRBJ2-1 . TRBD1 TRBV10-3
TGTGCCAGCAGTGAGTACCCGGGACAGGGAGGGCAGCCCCAGCATTTT CASSEYPGQGGQPQHF TRBJ1-5 few TRBD1 TRBV6-1
TGCGCCAGCAGCATCGGACAGGGTACTCCCGAGCAGTACTTC CASSIGQGTPEQYF TRBJ2-7 . TRBD1 TRBV5-1
TGTGCCAGCAGCTTCGGGGAAATTTCCTCTGGAAACACCATATATTTT CASSFGEISSGNTIYF TRBJ1-3 . . TRBV7-9
TGTGCCTGGACTTTGCAGGGCGGCTATGGCTACACCTTC CAWTLQGGYGYTF TRBJ1-2 . . TRBV30
TGTGCCAGCAGCTCTGACAGATCCTCCTACAATGAGCAGTTCTTC CASSSDRSSYNEQFF TRBJ2-1 . . TRBV6-4
TGTGCCAGCAGTCGAGGGGGCAGGGGGCATGAGCAGTACTTC CASSRGGRGHEQYF TRBJ2-7 . TRBD1 TRBV28
TGTGCCAGCAGCTTGGGCGGGGGTGCTGGAAACACCATATATTTT CASSLGGGAGNTIYF TRBJ1-3 . . TRBV5-4
TGTGCCAGCAGCCGGAGGACAGGGGCTTCTAGTAATGAAAAACTGTTTTTT CASSRRTGASSNEKLFF TRBJ1-4 . TRBD1 TRBV7-9
TGTGCCAGCAGGCGACAGATGAACACTGAAGCTTTCTTT CASRRQMNTEAFF TRBJ1-1 . . TRBV6-5
TGCGCCAGCAGCTTGGCCGGGACAGGGATGAACACTGAAGCTTTCTTT CASSLAGTGMNTEAFF TRBJ1-1 . TRBD1 TRBV5-1
TGTGCCAGCAGCGTGCCGGGACTAGCGGGCAACAATGAGCAGTTCTTC CASSVPGLAGNNEQFF TRBJ2-1 once TRBD2 TRBV2